Listed here are 20 T cell receptor beta chains from one sample, sequenced in a study of shared T cell receptors in the human thymus. Sequencing used immunoSEQ multiplex PCR; TCRdb keeps in-frame clones, though not all of them. The data contain roughly 700,000 clones, roughly 88% of them singletons. A further study also used this sample, focusing on human thymus T cells.

Specimen: thymocytes. Receptors originate from a boy less than two years old with a congenital heart defect.

The CDR3 bases are TGCGCCAGCAGCTTGGGGGACAGGGGTTACTATGGCTACACCTTC. Its protein product is CASSLGDRGYYGYTF. V gene TRBV5-1 combines with J gene TRBJ1-2; 10 nucleotides agree with TRBD1. CDR1 is SGHRS, CDR2 YFSETQ, per germline. This CDR3 comprises 15 residues. V dropped 0 bases and J dropped 3; count of bases not matched to a gene: 2.

This clone has just a few counts. CDR3 loop: CASSFSTTYEQYF. The CDR3 nucleotides read TGTGCCAGCAGTTTCTCGACTACCTACGAGCAGTACTTC. V and J are TRBV28 and TRBJ2-7; D perhaps matches TRBD2 (5 bases). Deletions cut 3 bases from V and 2 bases from J, with 8 bases between. The CDR3 runs to 13 residues. The germline V gene has CDR1 MDHEN and CDR2 SYDVKM.

The rearrangement joins TRBV5-6 to TRBJ2-7; 13 bases are a match to TRBD2. Unmatched junction bases numbered 7, after V lost 4 bases and J lost 0 bases. The CDR3 covers 17 residues. The germline V gene has CDR1 SGHDT and CDR2 YYEEEE. CDR3 sequence (DNA): TGTGCCAGCAGCCCGGGACTAGCGGGAAGCCCCTCCTACGAGCAGTACTTC. Translating gives CASSPGLAGSPSYEQYF.

The rearrangement links TRBV27 to TRBJ2-1; 7 bases map to TRBD2. This CDR3 comprises 16 residues. V trimming: 4 bases; J trimming: 8 bases; junction bases outside the gene matches: 14. Germline CDR1 and CDR2: MNHEY and SMNVEV (reference sequence). The CDR3: CASSSRGEGLLDEQFF. As DNA, the CDR3 is TGTGCCAGCAGTTCCCGTGGGGAGGGCCTTCTCGATGAGCAGTTCTTC.

The J gene is TRBJ2-7, the V gene TRBV7-2, with TRBD2 as a possible D gene (5 bases). The CDR3 covers 17 residues. V lost 2 bases and J 0 bases, leaving 17 bases between the germline ends. The germline CDR1 and CDR2 sequences are SGHTA and FQGNSA. The CDR3 here is CASSLFCKRSASYEQYF. The CDR3 coding sequence is TGTGCCAGCAGCTTATTTTGCAAGCGGAGTGCCTCCTACGAGCAGTACTTC.

This clone appeared once. The V and J genes are TRBV27 and TRBJ2-7, with TRBD1 identical over 8 bases. The length of the CDR3 is 13 residues. After removal of 2 bases from V and 6 bases from J, the junction contained 3 bases not matched to a gene. The germline gives CDR1 MNHEY, CDR2 SMNVEV (reference sequence). As DNA, the CDR3 is TGTGCCAGCAGTTTAGACAGGGGTGGCGAGCAGTACTTC. Amino acid sequence: CASSLDRGGEQYF.

This chain joins TRBV15 and TRBJ2-7; 7 nucleotides line up with TRBD1. Germline trimming cut 5 bases from V and 5 bases from J; bases unmatched to any gene: 18. Germline values: CDR1 LNHNV, CDR2 YYDKDF (reference sequence). CDR3 size: 17 residues. The CDR3 spells CATSPPKGQPYVNEQYF. Here the CDR3 DNA reads TGTGCCACCAGCCCACCCAAGGGACAGCCTTATGTTAACGAGCAGTACTTC. The full variable domain, rest sourced from reference TRBV15 and TRBJ2-7, is DAMVIQNPRYQVTQFGKPVTLSCSQTLNHNVMYWYQQKSSQAPKLLFHYYDKDFNNEADTPDNFQSRRPNTSFCFLDIRSPGLGDTAMYLCATSPPKGQPYVNEQYFGPGTRLTVT.

CDR3 DNA sequence: TGCGCCAGCAGCTTGTTCACTCAGGTCCGGCCTCCGTACCAAGAGACCCAGTACTTC. Protein sequence: CASSLFTQVRPPYQETQYF. This chain joins TRBV5-1 and TRBJ2-5; D is unresolved. Trimming pared 1 base from V and 0 bases from J, leaving 22 bases between. This CDR3 is built from 19 residues. The germline CDR1 and CDR2 sequences are SGHRS and YFSETQ.

V usage is TRBV5-4 and J usage is TRBJ2-7; D call uncertain. CDR3 length: 11 residues. Germline CDR1 SGHNT, CDR2 YYREEE (reference sequence). Trimming shortened V by 3 bases and J by 6 bases, and 7 bases separated the two germline ends. CDR3 in amino acids: CASSYNTEQYF. CDR3 DNA: TGTGCCAGCAGCTACAACACCGAGCAGTACTTC.

This clone is a singleton in its sample. This rearrangement joins TRBV4-3 to TRBJ2-1; TRBD2 matches at 7 bases. J lost 6 bases, V lost 0 bases, and 8 bases had no gene match. This CDR3 has 16 residues. The germline CDR1 and CDR2 sequences are LGHNA and YSLEER. CDR3 in amino acids: CASSQDYGLGFNEQFF. The CDR3, as DNA: TGCGCCAGCAGCCAAGATTATGGACTAGGATTCAATGAGCAGTTCTTC.

There are a few counts of this clone. This chain links TRBV4-3 with TRBJ2-7; a possible D gene is TRBD2 (5 bases). This CDR3 spans 17 amino acids. The germline V gene encodes CDR1 LGHNA and CDR2 YSLEER. V gave up 1 base and J gave up 5 bases, with 21 bases separating them. The CDR3 DNA follows: TGCGCCAGCAGCCAAGCCTTTCCGGGCCCCGCGAGGGACGAGCAGTACTTC. Protein sequence: CASSQAFPGPARDEQYF.

The chain links TRBV15 to TRBJ2-7; 12 bases agree with TRBD2. CDR1 is LNHNV, CDR2 YYDKDF, per germline (reference sequence). CDR3 length equals 17 residues. V lost 8 bases, J lost 2 bases, and 13 bases stayed unmatched. DNA of the CDR3: TGTGCCACCTCCGGCGTGGCTAGCGGGAGGGATGCCTACGAGCAGTACTTC. Translated: CATSGVASGRDAYEQYF.

The V call is TRBV6-6, the J call TRBJ2-1, with D perhaps matching TRBD1 (6 bases). CDR1 is MNHNY, CDR2 SVGAGI, per germline (reference sequence). The CDR3 has 12 residues. Trimming left V 5 bases short and J 13 bases short, with 15 bases between. In nucleotides, the CDR3 is TGTGCCAGCAGTCTCCAGGGGCCCCCACAGTTCTTC. It is translated as CASSLQGPPQFF.

In nucleotides, the CDR3 is TGTGCCAGCAGCACCCTCACTAGCGGACGAATCTACGAGCAGTACTTC. Translation gives CASSTLTSGRIYEQYF. The chain has TRBV5-4 and TRBJ2-5; TRBD2 aligns across 8 bases. The J call is in doubt because the DNA end fits TRBJ2-7 better. The CDR3 runs to 16 residues. Germline CDR1 reads SGHNT; CDR2 reads YYREEE (reference sequence).

In its sample, this clone was seen a few times. The chain employs TRBV6-1 and TRBJ2-2, with a weak D call TRBD1 (5 bases). Deletions cut 3 bases from V and 3 bases from J, with 17 bases between. Germline CDR1 is MNHNS and CDR2 is SASEGT. The CDR3 loop spans 17 amino acids. The CDR3: CASSDSWGGRDTGELFF. The DNA for the CDR3 is TGTGCCAGCAGTGATTCGTGGGGCGGAAGGGACACCGGGGAGCTGTTTTTT.

V usage is TRBV27 and J usage is TRBJ2-2, with 14 nucleotides matching TRBD2. CDR3 length: 18 residues. CDR1 is MNHEY, CDR2 SMNVEV, per germline (reference sequence). J was trimmed by 3 bases and V by 3 bases; bases with no gene match: 6. The CDR3 region is CASSLTSGRAGDTGELFF. DNA of the CDR3: TGTGCCAGCAGTTTGACTAGCGGGAGGGCCGGTGACACCGGGGAGCTGTTTTTT.

V and J are TRBV30 and TRBJ2-1; D might be TRBD2 (6 bases). This CDR3 spans 18 amino acids. The germline gives CDR1 GTSNPN, CDR2 SVGIG (reference sequence). The ends were cut back, 3 bases at V and 7 bases at J, with 28 bases in the middle. The CDR3 is CAWSLMGPGSGLGNEQFF. CDR3 coding DNA: TGTGCCTGGAGCTTAATGGGACCGGGCAGCGGGCTGGGGAATGAGCAGTTCTTC.

The chain has TRBV11-3 and TRBJ2-1, with TRBD2 identical over 7 bases. This CDR3 comprises 17 residues. CDR1 SGHNT and CDR2 YENEEA come from the germline V gene. The junction had 7 bases not matched to a gene; V was cut back by 0 bases and J by 2 bases. The CDR3 DNA reads as TGTGCCAGCAGCTTAGAATCGGGCGGGAGCCCCTACAATGAGCAGTTCTTC. Protein: CASSLESGGSPYNEQFF. Supplemented by reference TRBV11-3 and TRBJ2-1, the full variable domain reads EAGVVQSPRYKIIEKKQPVAFWCNPISGHNTLYWYLQNLGQGPELLIRYENEEAVDDSQLPKDRFSAERLKGVDSTLKIQPAELGDSAVYLCASSLESGGSPYNEQFFGPGTRLTVL.

This chain joins TRBV7-9 and TRBJ2-7; 10 bases fit TRBD2. CDR3 length equals 15 residues. Losses at the gene ends were 0 bases for V and 6 bases for J; bases not matched to a gene: 5. CDR1 SEHNR and CDR2 FQNEAQ come from the germline V gene (reference sequence). CDR3 region: CASSLASGREGEQYF. The DNA for the CDR3 is TGTGCCAGCAGCTTAGCGAGCGGGAGGGAGGGCGAGCAGTACTTC.

The chain has TRBV5-1 and TRBJ1-3; D is perhaps TRBD1 (6 bases). Germline assignment: CDR1 SGHRS and CDR2 YFSETQ. The CDR3 has 17 residues. V lost 4 bases to trimming and J lost 0 bases, with 17 bases between them. The CDR3 region is CASSETRGAFSGNTIYF. The CDR3 DNA is TGCGCCAGCAGCGAGACCCGGGGGGCCTTCTCTGGAAACACCATATATTTT.